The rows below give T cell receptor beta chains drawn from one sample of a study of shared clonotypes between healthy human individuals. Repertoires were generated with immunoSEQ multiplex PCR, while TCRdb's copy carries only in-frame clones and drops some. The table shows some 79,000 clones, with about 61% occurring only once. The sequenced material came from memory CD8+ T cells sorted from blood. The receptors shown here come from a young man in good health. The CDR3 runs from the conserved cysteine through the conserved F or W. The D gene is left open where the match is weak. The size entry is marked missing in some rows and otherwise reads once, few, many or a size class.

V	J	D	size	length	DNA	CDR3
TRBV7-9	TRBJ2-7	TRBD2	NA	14	TGTGCCAGCAAAGCGGGAGGCAGCTCCTACGAGCAGTACTTC	CASKAGGSSYEQYF
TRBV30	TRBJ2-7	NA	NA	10	TGTGCCTTGGGGGTCTACGAGCAGTACTTC	CALGVYEQYF
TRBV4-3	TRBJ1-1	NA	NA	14	TGCGCCAGCAAAACCGGGACGGATAACACTGAAGCTTTCTTT	CASKTGTDNTEAFF
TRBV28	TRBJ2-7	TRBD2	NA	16	TGTGCCAGCAGTTTATTGGGGACTAGCGGGATCTACGAGCAGTACTTC	CASSLLGTSGIYEQYF
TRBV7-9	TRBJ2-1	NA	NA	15	TGTGCCAGCAGCTTTACGGGAGTGGGTGGTAATGAGCAGTTCTTC	CASSFTGVGGNEQFF
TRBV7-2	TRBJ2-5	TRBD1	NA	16	TGTGCCAGCAGCTCACTACCGGGACAGGGCGGCGAGACCCAGTACTTC	CASSSLPGQGGETQYF
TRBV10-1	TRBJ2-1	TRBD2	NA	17	TGCGCCAGCAGTGAGTTTGGGAATAGCGGGAGGCCCAATGAGCAGTTCTTC	CASSEFGNSGRPNEQFF
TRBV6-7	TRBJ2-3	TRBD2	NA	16	TGTGCCAGCAGTAACAAGCGGGAGGGGGGCACAGATACGCAGTATTTT	CASSNKREGGTDTQYF
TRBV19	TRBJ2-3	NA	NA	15	TGTGCCAGTAGTCGGGTGGGAGGAAGCACAGATACGCAGTATTTT	CASSRVGGSTDTQYF
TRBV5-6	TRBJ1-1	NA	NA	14	TGTGCCAGCAGCTTTTTCCAGGGGAACACTGAAGCTTTCTTT	CASSFFQGNTEAFF
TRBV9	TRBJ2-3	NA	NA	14	TGTGCCAGCAGCCCCCGGGTCCGCACAGATACGCAGTATTTT	CASSPRVRTDTQYF
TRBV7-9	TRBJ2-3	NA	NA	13	TGTGCCAGCAGCCAGTACGGCACAGATACGCAGTATTTT	CASSQYGTDTQYF
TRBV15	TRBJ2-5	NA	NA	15	TGTGCCACCAGCACCGGGAGTCTAGGTGGGGAGACCCAGTACTTC	CATSTGSLGGETQYF
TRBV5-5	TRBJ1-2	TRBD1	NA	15	TGTGCCAGCAGCTTAACAGGGGGTTTGGCGGGTGGCTACACCTTC	CASSLTGGLAGGYTF
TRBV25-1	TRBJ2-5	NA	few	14	TGTGCCAGCAGTGCGGACCCGAACGGTGCGGCCCAGTACTTC	CASSADPNGAAQYF
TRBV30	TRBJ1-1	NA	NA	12	TGTGCCTGGGCAGGGGCCAACACTGAAGCTTTCTTT	CAWAGANTEAFF
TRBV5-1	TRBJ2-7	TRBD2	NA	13	TGCGCCAGCAGCTTAGCGGGAGCCGTCGAGCAGTACTTC	CASSLAGAVEQYF
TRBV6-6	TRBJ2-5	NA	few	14	TGTGCCAGCAGTTACAGGACAACCCACGAGACCCAGTACTTC	CASSYRTTHETQYF
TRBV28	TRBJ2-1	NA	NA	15	TGTGCCAGCAGTTTTCGCGGGTACTCCTACAATGAGCAGTTCTTC	CASSFRGYSYNEQFF
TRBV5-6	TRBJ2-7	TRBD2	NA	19	TGTGCCAGCAGCTTGGCGGCAGGGCTAGCGGGAGCCTCAACCTACGAGCAGTACTTC	CASSLAAGLAGASTYEQYF
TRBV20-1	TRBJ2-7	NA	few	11	TGCAGTGCTCCCTATACCTACGAGCAGTACTTC	CSAPYTYEQYF
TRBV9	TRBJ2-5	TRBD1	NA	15	TGTGCCAGCAGCGTCGGGACAGGGGAGTCAGAGACCCAGTACTTC	CASSVGTGESETQYF
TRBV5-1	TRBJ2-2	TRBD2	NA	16	TGCGCCAGCAGCTTGTACGGGAGCGGGGGGACCGGGGAGCTGTTTTTT	CASSLYGSGGTGELFF
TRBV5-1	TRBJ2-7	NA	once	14	TGCGCCAGCAGCTTGGGAGGGAGCTCCTACGAGCAGTACTTC	CASSLGGSSYEQYF
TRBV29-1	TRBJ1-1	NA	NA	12	TGCAGCGTAACACGCATGAACACTGAAGCTTTCTTT	CSVTRMNTEAFF
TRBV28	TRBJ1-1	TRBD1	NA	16	TGTGCCAGCACCCGGGACAGGGGGCTTGGAAACACTGAAGCTTTCTTT	CASTRDRGLGNTEAFF
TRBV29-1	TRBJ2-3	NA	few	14	TGCAGCGTTGACGGGCTCCCTAGCACAGATACGCAGTATTTT	CSVDGLPSTDTQYF
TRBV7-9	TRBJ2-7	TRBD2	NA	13	TGTGCTGTGGGGACTAGCGATACCTACGAGCAGTACTTC	CAVGTSDTYEQYF
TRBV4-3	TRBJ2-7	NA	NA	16	TGCGCCAGCAGCCAAGGTATCGAAACAGGTTCCTACGAGCAGTACTTC	CASSQGIETGSYEQYF
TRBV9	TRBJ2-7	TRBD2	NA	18	TGTGCCAGCAGCGTAGGGGGCTTACTAGCGGGAGGCTCCTACGAGCAGTACTTC	CASSVGGLLAGGSYEQYF
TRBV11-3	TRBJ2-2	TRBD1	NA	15	TGTGCCAGCAGCTTTGGACAGGGGAACACCGGGGAGCTGTTTTTT	CASSFGQGNTGELFF
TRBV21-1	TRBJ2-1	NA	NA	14	TGTGCCAGCAGCGACGGACACCTCTACAATGAGCAGTTCTTC	CASSDGHLYNEQFF
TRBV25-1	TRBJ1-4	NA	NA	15	TGTGCCAGCAGTGACAGGCCCCGGGGGCGAGAAAAACTGTTTTTT	CASSDRPRGREKLFF
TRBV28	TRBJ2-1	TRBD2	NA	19	TGTGCCAGCAGTTTCCCATTCCGGACTAGCGGGGTATCCTACAATGAGCAGTTCTTC	CASSFPFRTSGVSYNEQFF
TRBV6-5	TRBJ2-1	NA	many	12	TGTGCCAGCAGTACCGTGGGTTATGAGCAGTTCTTC	CASSTVGYEQFF
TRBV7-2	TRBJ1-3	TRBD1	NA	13	TGTGCCACCTCCAGGGGGCAGATCAACACCATATATTTT	CATSRGQINTIYF
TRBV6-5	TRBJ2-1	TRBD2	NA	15	TGTGCCAGCAGTTACACGGCGGGAGGGCCAAATGAGCAGTTCTTC	CASSYTAGGPNEQFF
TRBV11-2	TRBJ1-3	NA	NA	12	TGTGCAACCACAGTTACCGGAAACACCATATATTTT	CATTVTGNTIYF
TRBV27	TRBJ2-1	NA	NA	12	TGTGCCAGCAGTTTGAATGGAGATGAGCAGTTCTTC	CASSLNGDEQFF
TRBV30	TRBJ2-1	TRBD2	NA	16	TGTGCCTGGTATCCTAGCGGGAGGTTGAGATACAATGAGCAGTTCTTC	CAWYPSGRLRYNEQFF
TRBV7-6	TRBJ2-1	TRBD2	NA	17	TGTGCCAGCAGCTCCTTGTTAGCGGGAGATCGGTACAATGAGCAGTTCTTC	CASSSLLAGDRYNEQFF
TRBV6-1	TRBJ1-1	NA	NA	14	TGTGCCAGCAGTGTTAGGACGGAGAACACTGAAGCTTTCTTT	CASSVRTENTEAFF
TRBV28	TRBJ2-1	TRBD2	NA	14	TGTGCCAGCAGTTTCCCGGGACTAGCGGATGAGCAGTTCTTC	CASSFPGLADEQFF
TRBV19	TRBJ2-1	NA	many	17	TGTGCCAGTAGCGACGTACGAAGAGGAGGGCCCAGAGATGAGCAGTTCTTC	CASSDVRRGGPRDEQFF
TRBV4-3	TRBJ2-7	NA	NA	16	TGCGCCAGCAGCCAGGACCTCTGGCGCGACCCCTACGAGCAGTACTTC	CASSQDLWRDPYEQYF
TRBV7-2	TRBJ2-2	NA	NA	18	TGTGCCAGCAGCTTAGAAGGTCCAACTAGCTCGGGAATCGAGGAGCTGTTTTTT	CASSLEGPTSSGIEELFF
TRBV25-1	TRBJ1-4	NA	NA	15	TGTGCCAGCAGTGAATTTGGGCAGGAAAATGAAAAACTGTTTTTT	CASSEFGQENEKLFF
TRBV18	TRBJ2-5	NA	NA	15	TGTGCCAGCTCACCAGAGAGACTGAACCAAGAGACCCAGTACTTC	CASSPERLNQETQYF
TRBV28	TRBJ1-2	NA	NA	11	TGTGCCAGCAGTTTAAGATATGGCTACACCTTC	CASSLRYGYTF
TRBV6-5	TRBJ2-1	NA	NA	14	TGTGCCAGCAGTTACGGGTCGGGCTACAATGAGCAGTTCTTC	CASSYGSGYNEQFF
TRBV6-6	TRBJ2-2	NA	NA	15	TGTGCCAGCAGTTATGGGCTAGCGAACACCGGGGAGCTGTTTTTT	CASSYGLANTGELFF
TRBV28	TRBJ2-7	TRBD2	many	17	TGTGCCAGCAGCCTCAACCTAGCGGGAGGTCCCTCCTACGAGCAGTACTTC	CASSLNLAGGPSYEQYF
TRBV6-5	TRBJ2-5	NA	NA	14	TGTGCCAGCAGTGAAGGTGTTGAGCAAGAGACCCAGTACTTC	CASSEGVEQETQYF
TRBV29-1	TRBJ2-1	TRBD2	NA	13	TGCAGCGTCGCCGGGACTACAGACGATGAGCAGTTCTTC	CSVAGTTDDEQFF
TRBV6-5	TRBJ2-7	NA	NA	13	TGTGCCAGCAGCTTAACAGGATCCTACGAGCAGTACTTC	CASSLTGSYEQYF
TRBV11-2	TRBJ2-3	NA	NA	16	TGTGCCAGCAGCTTATGGGGGACACACAACACAGATACGCAGTATTTT	CASSLWGTHNTDTQYF
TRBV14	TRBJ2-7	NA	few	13	TGTGCCAGCAGCCCCCCGGGGACCCCCGAGCAGTACTTC	CASSPPGTPEQYF
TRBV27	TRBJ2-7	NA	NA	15	TGTGCCAGCAGTTTATCGGGGGGCGCGTTCCACGAGCAGTACTTC	CASSLSGGAFHEQYF
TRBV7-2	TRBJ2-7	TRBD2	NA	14	TGTGCCAGCAGCTTAAGCGGGGCGACCTACGAGCAGTACTTC	CASSLSGATYEQYF